Sequencing of this T cell receptor (beta chain) was carried out in a study of shared clonotypes between healthy human individuals. Assay used: immunoSEQ multiplex PCR; TCRdb lists only in-frame clones, some missing. The sample has under 85,000 clones, roughly two thirds seen once. Germline CDR1 reads SGHRS; CDR2 reads YFSETQ. This CDR3 has 16 amino acids. Unmatched junction bases numbered 3, after V lost 3 bases and J lost 2 bases. This clone is a singleton in its sample. The chain carries TRBV5-1 and TRBJ2-7; 15 bases agree with TRBD2. Sequenced material: memory CD8+ T cells sorted from blood. The subset was: CD45RO+ cells pooled with CCR7-negative TemRA cells. The receptor's source is a man aged 30 to 39 in good health. The CDR3 nucleotides read TGCGCCAGCAGCTCAAGGACTAGCGGGAGGGCCTACGAGCAGTACTTC. Translating gives CASSSRTSGRAYEQYF.